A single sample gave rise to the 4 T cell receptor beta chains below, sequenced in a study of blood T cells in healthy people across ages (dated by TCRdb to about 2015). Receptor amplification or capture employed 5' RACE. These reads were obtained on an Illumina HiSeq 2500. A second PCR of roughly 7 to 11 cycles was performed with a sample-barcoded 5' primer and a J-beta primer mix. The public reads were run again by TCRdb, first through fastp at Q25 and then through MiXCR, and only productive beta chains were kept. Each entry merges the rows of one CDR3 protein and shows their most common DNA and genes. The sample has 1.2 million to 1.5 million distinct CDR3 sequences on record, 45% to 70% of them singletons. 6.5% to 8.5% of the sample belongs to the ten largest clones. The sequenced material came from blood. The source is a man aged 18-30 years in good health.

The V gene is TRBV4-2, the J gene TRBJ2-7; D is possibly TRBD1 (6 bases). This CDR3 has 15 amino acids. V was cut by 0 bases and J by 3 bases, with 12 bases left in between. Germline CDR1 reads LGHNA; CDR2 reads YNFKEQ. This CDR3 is CASSQEEQGLYEQYF. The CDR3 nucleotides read TGTGCCAGCAGCCAAGAAGAACAGGGTCTCTACGAGCAGTACTTC.

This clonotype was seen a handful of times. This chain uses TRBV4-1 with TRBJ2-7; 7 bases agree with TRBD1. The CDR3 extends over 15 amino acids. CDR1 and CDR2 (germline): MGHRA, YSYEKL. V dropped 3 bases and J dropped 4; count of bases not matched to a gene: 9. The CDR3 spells CASSHQLGQRYEQYF. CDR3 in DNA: TGCGCCAGCAGCCACCAACTGGGACAGAGGTACGAGCAGTACTTC.

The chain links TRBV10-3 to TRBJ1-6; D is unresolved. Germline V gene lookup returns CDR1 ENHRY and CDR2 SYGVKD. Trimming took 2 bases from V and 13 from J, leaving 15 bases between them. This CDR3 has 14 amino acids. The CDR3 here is CAISEATGIQPLHF. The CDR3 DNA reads TGTGCCATCAGTGAGGCGACTGGCATCCAGCCCCTCCACTTT.

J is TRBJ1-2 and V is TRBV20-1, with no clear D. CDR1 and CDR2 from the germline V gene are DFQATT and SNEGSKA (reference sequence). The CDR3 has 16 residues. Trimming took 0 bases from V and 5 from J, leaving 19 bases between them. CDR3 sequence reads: CSARDRRRVNSYGYTF. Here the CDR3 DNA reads TGCAGTGCTAGAGATCGCAGGAGGGTGAATTCTTATGGCTACACCTTC.